A selection of T cell receptor beta chains follows, all from one sample in a study of blood T cell repertoires in COVID-19. Data came from immunoSEQ multiplex PCR; TCRdb stores just in-frame clones and leaves some out. Among approximately 150,000 clones, approximately 80% were seen once, and the ten largest hold more than 1.5%. The sample comprised peripheral blood. The receptor set was obtained from a woman in her fifties or sixties with acute or convalescent COVID-19. Both conserved end residues are part of each CDR3. A D gene is named only where the DNA matches it firmly. Clone size is stated in some rows and not others, as once, few, many or a class when expanded.

>TRBV6-5|TRBJ2-3|TRBD2|.
CASSPRGGGTDTQYF
TGTGCCAGCAGTCCCCGGGGAGGGGGCACAGATACGCAGTATTTT
>TRBV7-3|TRBJ2-2|.|.
CASSPTGPGELFF
TGTGCCAGCAGCCCTACAGGGCCCGGGGAGCTGTTTTTT
>TRBV7-9|TRBJ1-5|.|.
CASSLSTGLSNQPQHF
TGTGCCAGCAGCTTAAGCACAGGACTAAGCAATCAGCCCCAGCATTTT
>TRBV28|TRBJ2-1|.|.
CASSERYGPKRGNEQFF
TGTGCCAGCAGCGAAAGGTATGGACCGAAGAGGGGGAATGAGCAGTTCTTC
>TRBV12-3/TRBV12-4|TRBJ2-1|TRBD2|few
CASSFAGVEQFF
TGTGCCAGCAGTTTTGCGGGGGTTGAGCAGTTCTTC
>TRBV14|TRBJ2-7|.|once
CASSGALIYEQYF
TGTGCCAGCAGCGGGGCCCTTATCTACGAGCAGTACTTC
>TRBV7-6|TRBJ2-1|TRBD2|.
CASSLATSGSSEQFF
TGTGCCAGCAGCTTAGCGACTAGCGGGAGCAGTGAGCAGTTCTTC
>TRBV28|TRBJ2-5|TRBD2|.
CASSSRLAGGIRTQYF
TGTGCCAGCAGTTCCCGACTAGCGGGAGGGATTCGGACCCAGTACTTC
>TRBV2|TRBJ1-2|TRBD1|.
CASSSPGQPNYGYTF
TGTGCCAGCAGTTCACCGGGACAGCCTAACTATGGCTACACCTTC
>TRBV19|TRBJ2-7|TRBD2|once
CASSPGTSGGTYEQYF
TGTGCCAGTAGTCCCGGGACTAGCGGGGGGACCTACGAGCAGTACTTC
>TRBV18|TRBJ2-1|TRBD2|.
CASSPARSGRAGFDNEQFF
TGTGCCAGCTCACCGGCGAGGAGCGGGAGGGCCGGATTCGACAATGAGCAGTTCTTC
>TRBV14|TRBJ2-7|.|.
CASSQELGPYEQYF
TGTGCCAGCAGCCAAGAGCTGGGCCCCTACGAGCAGTACTTC
>TRBV7-8|TRBJ2-7|.|.
CASSLKQVTYEQYF
TGTGCCAGCAGCTTGAAACAGGTTACCTACGAGCAGTACTTC
>TRBV6-5|TRBJ2-7|TRBD1|few
CASSWTGNSYEQYF
TGTGCCAGCAGTTGGACAGGAAACTCCTACGAGCAGTACTTC
>TRBV9|TRBJ2-7|.|.
CASSVAGEVRYEQYF
TGTGCCAGCAGCGTAGCTGGGGAGGTCCGCTACGAGCAGTACTTC
>TRBV5-4|TRBJ2-7|.|.
CASSLPASEQYF
TGTGCCAGCAGCTTACCCGCCAGCGAGCAGTACTTC
>TRBV5-1|TRBJ2-2|TRBD1|few
CASSFRSGTGGLVTGELFF
TGCGCCAGCAGCTTCCGATCCGGGACAGGGGGCTTGGTCACCGGGGAGCTGTTTTTT
>TRBV10-3|TRBJ1-5|.|once
CAISRGLNQPQHF
TGTGCCATCAGTAGAGGGCTCAATCAGCCCCAGCATTTT
>TRBV4-1|TRBJ1-3|.|few
CASSQVAYSGNTIYF
TGCGCCAGCAGCCAAGTGGCTTACTCTGGAAACACCATATATTTT
>TRBV2|TRBJ2-1|.|.
CASSGFNTLFDEQFF
TGTGCCAGCAGTGGATTCAACACCCTTTTTGATGAGCAGTTCTTC
>TRBV6-4|TRBJ2-3|.|.
CASSLAPTDTQYF
TGTGCCAGCAGCCTAGCGCCCACAGATACGCAGTATTTT
>TRBV19|TRBJ2-2|TRBD1|.
CAMRARGTGLMFF
TGTGCCATGCGTGCACGAGGGACAGGGCTGATGTTTTTT
>TRBV12-3/TRBV12-4|TRBJ1-6|.|.
CASSITSESPLHF
TGTGCCAGCAGCATAACCTCGGAGTCACCCCTCCACTTT
>TRBV28|TRBJ2-7|.|.
CASRPGLPFNEQYF
TGTGCCAGCAGACCCGGACTGCCTTTCAACGAGCAGTACTTC
>TRBV7-2|TRBJ2-3|TRBD2|.
CASSSREALTDTQYF
TGTGCCAGCAGCTCCCGGGAGGCCCTCACAGATACGCAGTATTTT
>TRBV28|TRBJ2-1|.|few
CASSLSGLSSYNEQFF
TGTGCCAGCAGTTTATCGGGATTGTCCTCCTACAATGAGCAGTTCTTC
>TRBV5-4|TRBJ2-3|TRBD2|.
CASSIGLAHSTDTQYF
TGTGCCAGCAGCATAGGACTAGCGCACAGCACAGATACGCAGTATTTT
>TRBV7-9|TRBJ1-4|.|once
CASQGGATNEKLFF
TGTGCCAGCCAAGGAGGGGCAACTAATGAAAAACTGTTTTTT
>TRBV3-1/TRBV3-2|TRBJ1-4|TRBD1|.
CASSQSGGGMEKLFF
TGTGCCAGCAGCCAAAGCGGAGGGGGCATGGAAAAACTGTTTTTT
>TRBV5-1|TRBJ2-7|.|.
CASSEQAHSYEQYF
TGCGCCAGCAGCGAGCAAGCCCACTCCTACGAGCAGTACTTC
>TRBV3-1/TRBV3-2|TRBJ2-3|TRBD2|.
CASSPLAGGGFGGDTQYF
TGTGCCAGCAGCCCACTAGCGGGAGGGGGATTTGGTGGCGATACGCAGTATTTT
>TRBV6-5|TRBJ2-7|.|few
CASIEPPGAYEQYF
TGTGCCAGCATCGAGCCACCGGGGGCCTACGAGCAGTACTTC
>TRBV3-1/TRBV3-2|TRBJ2-2|TRBD2|.
CASSRRLAGNTGELFF
TGTGCCAGCAGCCGCCGACTAGCGGGAAACACCGGGGAGCTGTTTTTT
>TRBV28|TRBJ2-7|.|.
CASSLSGSPEEYF
TGTGCCAGCAGTTTATCCGGTTCACCAGAGGAGTACTTC
>TRBV15|TRBJ2-7|.|.
CATSRARVGQSYEQYF
TGTGCCACCAGCAGGGCCCGTGTGGGGCAGAGCTACGAGCAGTACTTC
>TRBV7-2|TRBJ2-5|TRBD2|.
CASSLGLAGVMETQYF
TGTGCCAGCAGCTTGGGACTAGCGGGAGTAATGGAGACCCAGTACTTC
>TRBV6-6|TRBJ2-5|.|.
CASSPIGFRETQYF
TGTGCCAGCAGCCCCATCGGGTTTCGGGAAACCCAGTACTTC
>TRBV6-1|TRBJ1-2|TRBD1|.
CASRGTGIDYGYTF
TGTGCCAGCAGGGGGACAGGGATCGACTATGGCTACACCTTC
>TRBV5-1|TRBJ1-5|.|few
CASSLMWGPNQPQHF
TGCGCCAGCAGCTTGATGTGGGGGCCCAATCAGCCCCAGCATTTT
>TRBV19|TRBJ2-3|.|.
CASSTLRGTDTQYF
TGTGCCAGTAGTACCCTCCGAGGGACAGATACGCAGTATTTT
>TRBV10-3|TRBJ2-1|TRBD2|.
CAISEGTSGRNEQFF
TGTGCCATCAGTGAGGGGACTAGCGGGAGAAATGAGCAGTTCTTC
>TRBV19|TRBJ2-3|.|.
CASSRRGRTDTQYF
TGTGCCAGTAGTCGCAGGGGTCGGACAGATACGCAGTATTTT
>TRBV30|TRBJ2-1|TRBD2|.
CAWSVLRRASGSWPSYNEQFF
TGTGCCTGGAGTGTATTGAGACGCGCTAGCGGGAGTTGGCCCTCCTACAATGAGCAGTTCTTC
>TRBV5-1|TRBJ2-7|.|.
CASASTSYEQYF
TGCGCCAGCGCGAGCACTTCCTACGAGCAGTACTTC
>TRBV6-1|TRBJ1-6|.|.
CASSEFVRVGSPLHF
TGTGCCAGCAGTGAATTTGTCAGGGTTGGATCACCCCTCCACTTT
>TRBV15|TRBJ1-1|.|.
CATSRVMNTEAFF
TGTGCCACCAGCAGAGTCATGAACACTGAAGCTTTCTTT
>TRBV7-2|TRBJ2-5|TRBD2|.
CASRLDGGDQETQYF
TGTGCCAGCAGGTTAGACGGGGGGGACCAAGAGACCCAGTACTTC
>TRBV5-6|TRBJ2-5|TRBD2|.
CASSLVALAVNQETQYF
TGTGCCAGCAGCTTGGTCGCGCTAGCGGTTAACCAAGAGACCCAGTACTTC
>TRBV2|TRBJ1-2|TRBD1|once
CASSFTGGHGYTF
TGTGCCAGCAGTTTTACAGGGGGTCATGGCTACACCTTC